This TCR beta chain was profiled in a study of T and B cells in COVID-19 patients. Study overall: In the active-infection cohort, about 90% of the 20 patients had comorbidities linked to unfavorable COVID-19 outcome. Study findings and constraints: Patients with COVID-19 reportedly showed strongly skewed T cell receptor beta variable and joining gene usage. Active COVID-19 showed highly clonal TRB repertoires; recovery showed diversity and richness above healthy donors.

In germline, CDR1 is GTSNPN, CDR2 SVGIG (reference sequence). The junction had 16 bases not matched to a gene; V was cut back by 2 bases and J by 4 bases. There are 18 residues in the CDR3. This clonotype has a count of ten or more. Its target is not known. TRB was amplified from roughly 250-500 ng of blood genomic DNA. Multiplex PCR with BIOMED2 TRB-A/B primer pools amplified TRB rearrangements. TCRdb re-derived calls from the multiplex PCR reads in MiXCR, one entry per CDR3 protein. The table shows roughly 13,000 distinct CDR3 sequences, with about 28% occurring only once. The TCR comes from a human donor who had recovered from COVID-19. The genes are TRBV30 and TRBJ2-1, with TRBD1 matching over 8 bases. Sequencing was carried out using blood. DNA for the CDR3: TGTGCCTGGAGTTCGCCTCGGACAGGGCTTGGTGGATACAATGAGCAGTTCTTC. This encodes CAWSSPRTGLGGYNEQFF. Looking up the rest from reference TRBV30 and TRBJ2-1 gives the full variable domain: SQTIHQWPATLVQPVGSPLSLECTVEGTSNPNLYWYRQAAGRGLQLLFYSVGIGQISSEVPQNLSASRPQDRQFILSSKKLLLSDSGFYLCAWSSPRTGLGGYNEQFFGPGTRLTVL.